A single sample gave rise to the 28 T cell receptor beta chains below, sequenced in a study of T cells in Graves' hyperthyroidism and ophthalmopathy. The CDR3 regions of TCR beta were amplified from RNA transcripts. The HTBI primer set was used in a first-round RT-PCR of the TCR CDR3. TCRdb passed the multiplex PCR reads through MiXCR, listing each CDR3 protein once. Of 470,000 or so distinct CDR3 sequences in the sample, less than 25% are singletons; the top ten hold less than 30%. The sample taken for sequencing was blood. Receptor source: a man between 18 and 35 years old with Graves' hyperthyroidism.

In this sample, this clonotype turned up once. V and J are TRBV28 and TRBJ2-7; 7 positions agree with TRBD2. The CDR3 covers 14 residues. V gave up 7 bases and J gave up 0 bases; unmatched junction bases: 6. Germline loops: CDR1 MDHEN, CDR2 SYDVKM. CDR3 DNA: TGTGCCAGCATGGCGGGAGAGGGCTCCTACGAGCAGTACTTC. Translation: CASMAGEGSYEQYF. The variable domain in full, with the rest retrieved from reference TRBV28 and TRBJ2-7, is DVKVTQSSRYLVKRTGEKVFLECVQDMDHENMFWYRQDPGLGLRLIYFSYDVKMKEKGDIPEGYSVSREKKERFSLILESASTNQTSMYLCASMAGEGSYEQYFGPGTRLTVT.

This clonotype was seen only a few times. This chain uses TRBV4-1 with TRBJ2-5; no firm D call. Per the germline V gene, CDR1 is MGHRA and CDR2 is YSYEKL. This CDR3 has 16 residues. V lost 0 bases and J 2 bases, leaving 13 bases between the germline ends. The CDR3 nucleotides read TGCGCCAGCAGCCAAGAGAAGGGTACTCTACAAGAGACCCAGTACTTC. This codes for CASSQEKGTLQETQYF.

This clonotype was recorded a few times. This chain joins TRBV12-3 or TRBV12-4 and TRBJ2-7; 10 bases agree with TRBD2. Trimming took 7 bases from V and 2 from J; bases not matched to a gene: 8. CDR3 length: 15 amino acids. Here the CDR3 DNA reads TGTGCCAGCAAGTCCGGGACTAGCGCAACCTACGAGCAGTACTTC. Its translation: CASKSGTSATYEQYF.

This clonotype showed up many times. In nucleotides, the CDR3 is TGTGCCACCAGCAGAGAAGGAGGGGACTATGGCTACACCTTC. Its protein product is CATSREGGDYGYTF. The V call is TRBV15, the J call TRBJ1-2, with D possibly TRBD1 on 5 matching bases. Germline CDR1 is LNHNV and CDR2 is YYDKDF (reference sequence). V was shortened by 0 bases and J by 3 bases, with 8 bases between the two germline ends. The CDR3 totals 14 residues. Full variable domain (rest looked up from reference TRBV15 and TRBJ1-2): DAMVIQNPRYQVTQFGKPVTLSCSQTLNHNVMYWYQQKSSQAPKLLFHYYDKDFNNEADTPDNFQSRRPNTSFCFLDIRSPGLGDTAMYLCATSREGGDYGYTFGSGTRLTVV.

This clonotype was observed at least ten times. The chain has TRBV6-1 and TRBJ1-1, with D uncertain. The CDR3 is made up of 15 amino acids. V lost 6 bases and J 0 bases, leaving 14 bases between the germline ends. Germline lookup yields CDR1 MNHNS and CDR2 SASEGT. This CDR3 reads CASSSTSDLNTEAFF. The CDR3 coding sequence is TGTGCCAGCAGCTCTACCTCTGATCTGAACACTGAAGCTTTCTTT.

The chain uses TRBV28 and TRBJ2-7; 10 nucleotides align to TRBD1. The V and J ends lost 6 bases and 4 bases, in that order; junction bases with no gene match: 15. The CDR3 is 17 residues long. Germline CDR1 reads MDHEN; CDR2 reads SYDVKM. CDR3: CASSSTVPGTGVYEQYV. The CDR3 nucleotides read TGTGCCAGCAGCTCAACTGTGCCCGGGACAGGGGTGTACGAGCAGTACGTC.

At least ten counts were recorded for this clonotype. J is TRBJ1-5 and V is TRBV19; no reliable D call. V was shortened by 4 bases and J by 7 bases, with 11 bases between the two germline ends. The germline V gene has CDR1 LNHDA and CDR2 SQIVND (reference sequence). The length of the CDR3 is 13 residues. DNA for the CDR3: TGTGCCAGTAGTACGGCGGCTGAGCAGCCCCAGCATTTT. As protein: CASSTAAEQPQHF.

This clonotype was observed a few times. V gene TRBV28 combines with J gene TRBJ2-7; the D is unclear. This CDR3 has 13 residues. CDR1 and CDR2 from the germline V gene are MDHEN and SYDVKM. Trimming stripped 9 bases from V and 3 bases from J, with 15 bases between. CDR3 DNA sequence: TGTGCCAGTCTCAGCCCTTCCTTCTACGAGCAGTACTTC. Translating it yields CASLSPSFYEQYF.

Ten or more counts support this clonotype. The V gene is TRBV7-9, the J gene TRBJ1-2; possible D gene TRBD1, 6 bases. V dropped 1 base and J dropped 5 bases, with 11 bases sitting between them. Germline V CDR1 and CDR2: SEHNR, FQNEAQ (reference sequence). The CDR3 has 14 residues. DNA of the CDR3: TGTGCCAGCAGCTTAGAGGGACAAGGATATGGCTACACCTTC. Translated: CASSLEGQGYGYTF.

This clonotype showed up many times. The V call is TRBV2, the J call TRBJ2-7; 9 nucleotides match TRBD2. J gave up 1 base and V 6 bases, and 10 bases lay outside the gene matches. The germline V gene has CDR1 SNHLY and CDR2 FYNNEI. This CDR3 is 16 amino acids long. As DNA, the CDR3 is TGTGCCAGCAGGACAGATAAGCGGGGGGCGTCCTACGAGCAGTACTTC. It encodes CASRTDKRGASYEQYF.

This sequence joins TRBV15 and TRBJ2-2, with 7 bases lining up with TRBD1. CDR1 LNHNV and CDR2 YYDKDF come from the germline V gene (reference sequence). The CDR3 loop spans 15 amino acids. The J segment lost 2 bases and the V segment lost 7 bases, leaving 7 bases of the junction unmatched. This CDR3 is CATTTGTANTGELFF. For the CDR3, the DNA is TGTGCCACCACCACCGGGACAGCAAACACCGGGGAGCTGTTTTTT.

This clonotype has ten or more counts. A read error is likely, as this CDR3 ends without the conserved phenylalanine or tryptophan. This chain uses TRBV28 with TRBJ1-2; D gene ambiguous. The CDR3 spans 14 residues. The V and J ends lost 3 bases and 6 bases respectively, with 14 bases between them. Germline V gene sequence: CDR1 MDHEN, CDR2 SYDVKM. For the CDR3, the DNA is TGTGCCAGCAGTTTCTGGGCGGAGGCGAATGGCTACACCCTC. It codes for CASSFWAEANGYTL.

This clonotype was recorded many times. V and J are TRBV29-1 and TRBJ2-7, with D unresolved. CDR1 SQVTM and CDR2 ANQGSEA come from the germline V gene. Between the trimmed V and J ends, which lost 4 bases and 0 bases, there was a span of 7 bases. There are 12 residues in the CDR3. This chain's CDR3 is CSVGQASYEQYF. The CDR3 region has the DNA TGCAGCGTTGGGCAGGCCTCCTACGAGCAGTACTTC.

This clonotype has a handful of counts. The chain has TRBV6-1 and TRBJ1-5; perhaps TRBD1 as D (6 bases). CDR1 and CDR2 from the germline V gene are MNHNS and SASEGT. V shed 2 bases and J shed 6 bases, with 11 bases lying between them. The CDR3 has 14 amino acids. The CDR3 DNA sequence: TGTGCCAGCAGTGAACGACAGGAAAGTCAGCCCCAGCATTTT. Residues: CASSERQESQPQHF.

The chain joins TRBV29-1 to TRBJ2-7; 8 bases are a match to TRBD1. V trimming: 4 bases; J trimming: 2 bases; junction bases outside the gene matches: 4. The CDR3 is 13 residues long. CDR1 SQVTM and CDR2 ANQGSEA come from the germline V gene. The CDR3 DNA sequence: TGCAGCGTTGTGGAGACAGGGGCCTACGAGCAGTACTTC. It yields the protein CSVVETGAYEQYF.

The sample holds a few counts of this clonotype. The chain recombines TRBV6-5 with TRBJ2-2; TRBD1 might be the D (6 bases). Trimming pared 1 base from V and 7 bases from J, leaving 10 bases between. This CDR3 is 14 amino acids long. Germline CDR1 reads MNHEY; CDR2 reads SVGAGI. CDR3 sequence reads: CASSYFQGNGELFF. The CDR3 nucleotides are TGTGCCAGCAGTTACTTTCAGGGGAACGGGGAGCTGTTTTTT.

The J gene is TRBJ2-5, the V gene TRBV24-1; weak D call: TRBD1 (6 bases). Germline CDR1 is KGHDR and CDR2 is SFDVKD. V lost 9 bases and J 1 base, leaving 8 bases between the germline ends. This CDR3 has 12 residues. In DNA form, the CDR3 reads TGTGCCACCGGGACACCCCAAGAGACCCAGTACTTC. Translated: CATGTPQETQYF.

This clonotype was counted at least ten times. Compared with germline, one end of the junction differs, possibly owing to a read error. The V call is TRBV7-2, the J call TRBJ2-7; possibly TRBD2 for D (6 bases). The germline CDR1 and CDR2 sequences are SGHTA and FQGNSA. The CDR3 is 13 amino acids. The CDR3 sequence: CASSPGAPYEQYF. In DNA, the CDR3 is TGTGCTAGCAGCCCGGGAGCCCCCTACGAGCAGTACTTC.

About this clonotype itself: This could be a read error, since a much larger clone is one nucleotide away. The chain employs TRBV6-1 and TRBJ2-7; D is tentatively TRBD1 or TRBD2 (6 bases each). Trimming removed 1 base at V and 2 bases at J, with 15 bases between. Germline CDR1 reads MNHNS; CDR2 reads SASEGT. The CDR3 is made up of 16 amino acids. The CDR3 nucleotides read TGTGCCAGCAGTGAAGGGGGCGACAGGAGGGCCTACGAGCAGTACTTC. Its protein product is CASSEGGDRRAYEQYF.

With respect to this clonotype: One base away lies a much larger clone, so this may be a sequencing read error. The V call is TRBV12-3 or TRBV12-4, the J call TRBJ1-5; D not resolved. The CDR3 has 11 residues. CDR3 protein: CSSSLGGTQHF. The DNA for the CDR3 is TGTTCCAGCAGTTTAGGTGGGACCCAGCATTTT.

This clonotype was found many times. The CDR3: CASTSPAEAFF. The CDR3 bases are TGTGCCAGCACATCCCCTGCTGAAGCTTTCTTT. The chain uses TRBV7-8 and TRBJ1-1, with D unresolved. V was clipped by 7 bases and J by 6 bases, with 9 bases between them. CDR3 length equals 11 residues. Germline lookup yields CDR1 SGHVS and CDR2 FQNEAQ.

This clonotype was seen ten or more times. J is TRBJ1-2 and V is TRBV6-2 or TRBV6-3; D may be TRBD1 (6 bases). The germline CDR1 and CDR2 sequences are MNHEY and SVGEGT. The CDR3 extends over 14 amino acids. V lost 4 bases and J lost 1, with 10 bases in between. CDR3 DNA: TGTGCCAGCAGTTCAACAGGGATTAACTATGGCTACACCTTC. Translation gives CASSSTGINYGYTF.

This clonotype showed up many times. The V and J genes are TRBV6-1 and TRBJ2-5; 9 bases match TRBD2. CDR1 is MNHNS and CDR2 is SASEGT in the germline V gene. V shed 6 bases, J shed 1 base, and the junction held 3 bases outside the gene matches. The CDR3 has 14 amino acids. Here the CDR3 DNA reads TGTGCCAGCAGCCGGACTAGCGCCCAAGAGACCCAGTACTTC. It is translated as CASSRTSAQETQYF.

This clonotype was seen repeatedly, ten times or more. The chain has TRBV25-1 and TRBJ2-7, with 8 bases lining up with TRBD1. The J segment lost 4 bases and the V segment lost 3 bases, leaving 8 bases of the junction unmatched. Germline assignment: CDR1 MGHDK and CDR2 SYGVNS. The CDR3 extends over 15 amino acids. CDR3 protein: CASSDDRGKGYEQYF. CDR3 DNA: TGTGCCAGCAGTGATGACAGGGGTAAGGGATACGAGCAGTACTTC.

J is TRBJ1-2 and V is TRBV6-1; D is perhaps TRBD1 (6 bases). Germline-derived CDR1 and CDR2 are MNHNS and SASEGT. This CDR3 is built from 13 residues. V shed 8 bases and J shed 1 base, with 11 bases lying between them. CDR3 coding DNA: TGTGCCAGCCGGCCAGGGGTTAACTATGGCTACACCTTC. This codes for CASRPGVNYGYTF.

This clonotype occurred many times. The chain combines TRBV27 with TRBJ1-5; D not certain. The germline CDR1 and CDR2 sequences are MNHEY and SMNVEV (reference sequence). The CDR3 is made up of 13 amino acids. Trimming left V 6 bases short and J 4 bases short, with 10 bases between. The CDR3 region has the DNA TGTGCCAGCAGCCTCGCTTTTAATCAGCCCCAGCATTTT. Its protein product is CASSLAFNQPQHF.

The chain employs TRBV4-1 and TRBJ1-2; TRBD1 aligns across 11 bases. The CDR3 is made up of 15 amino acids. The germline V gene encodes CDR1 MGHRA and CDR2 YSYEKL. V lost 3 bases, J lost 2 bases, and 2 bases stayed unmatched. The DNA of the CDR3 is TGCGCCAGCAGCCAGGGGACAGGGGGAAACTATGGCTACACCTTC. Translating it yields CASSQGTGGNYGYTF.

This clonotype was seen only a few times. The V call is TRBV30, the J call TRBJ1-6, with D possibly TRBD1 on 5 matching bases. CDR1 and CDR2 from the germline V gene are GTSNPN and SVGIG (reference sequence). The CDR3 covers 15 residues. V was clipped by 3 bases and J by 0 bases, with 9 bases between them. The CDR3 here is CAWSVGGSYNSPLHF. DNA of the CDR3: TGTGCCTGGAGCGTCGGGGGCTCCTATAATTCACCCCTCCACTTT.